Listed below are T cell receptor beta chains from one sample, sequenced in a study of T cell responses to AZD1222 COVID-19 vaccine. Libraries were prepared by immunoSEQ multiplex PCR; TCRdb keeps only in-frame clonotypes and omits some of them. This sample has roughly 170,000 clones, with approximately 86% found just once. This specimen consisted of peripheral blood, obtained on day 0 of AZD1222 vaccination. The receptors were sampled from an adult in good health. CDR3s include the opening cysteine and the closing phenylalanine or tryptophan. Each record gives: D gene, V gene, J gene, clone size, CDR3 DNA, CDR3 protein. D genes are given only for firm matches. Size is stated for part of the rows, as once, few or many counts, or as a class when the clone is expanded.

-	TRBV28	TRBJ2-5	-	TGTGCCAGCAGTTTATTGGGACCAGTTGAGACCCAGTACTTC	CASSLLGPVETQYF
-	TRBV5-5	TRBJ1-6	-	TGTGCCAGCAGCTTGGTTACAGGGAGAGATAATTCACCCCTCCACTTT	CASSLVTGRDNSPLHF
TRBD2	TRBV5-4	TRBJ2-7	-	TGTGCCAGCAGTTTGGGACTAGCTTCCGAGCAGTACTTC	CASSLGLASEQYF
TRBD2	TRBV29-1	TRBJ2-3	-	TGCAGCGTTGAAGGACTAGCGGGGGGACTCACAGATACGCAGTATTTT	CSVEGLAGGLTDTQYF
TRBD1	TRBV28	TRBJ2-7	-	TGTGCCAGCAGTTTACCCGGGACAGACACCTACGAGCAGTACTTC	CASSLPGTDTYEQYF
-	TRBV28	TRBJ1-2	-	TGTGCCAGCAGTCTTACGGGACTCTATGGCTACACCTTC	CASSLTGLYGYTF
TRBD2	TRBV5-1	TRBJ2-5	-	TGCGCCAGCAGCTTGGATCTAGCGGGGGCCCAAGAGACCCAGTACTTC	CASSLDLAGAQETQYF
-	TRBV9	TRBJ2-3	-	TGTGCCAGCAGCGTCGGACACCTAGACTTCACAGATACGCAGTATTTT	CASSVGHLDFTDTQYF
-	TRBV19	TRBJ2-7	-	TGTGCCAGTAGTATTGGCGGCGAGCAGTACTTC	CASSIGGEQYF
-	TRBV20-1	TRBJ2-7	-	TGCAGTGCTAGTCCGGGACACCACTACGAGCAGTACTTC	CSASPGHHYEQYF
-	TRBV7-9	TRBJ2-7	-	TGTGCCAGCAGCTTAGTAGAGTTGGAGCAGTACTTC	CASSLVELEQYF
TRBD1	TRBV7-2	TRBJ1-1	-	TGTGCCAGCAGCCCCGGACAGGGAAACACTGAAGCTTTCTTT	CASSPGQGNTEAFF
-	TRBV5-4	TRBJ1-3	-	TGTGCCAGCAGCCCCCACGTAGGAGATTTAGGAAACACCATATATTTT	CASSPHVGDLGNTIYF
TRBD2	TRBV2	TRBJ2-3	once	TGTGCCAGCAGTGTATTACCGCGGGAGGGGACAGATACGCAGTATTTT	CASSVLPREGTDTQYF
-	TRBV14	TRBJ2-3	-	TGTGCCAGCAGCGTCCAACTTGGCACAGATACGCAGTATTTT	CASSVQLGTDTQYF
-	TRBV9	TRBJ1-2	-	TGTGCCAGCGGGGAGGATAACTATGGCTACACCTTC	CASGEDNYGYTF
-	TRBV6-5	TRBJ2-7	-	TGTGCCAGCAGGCTGGAGGCAGTCCAGCAGTACTTC	CASRLEAVQQYF
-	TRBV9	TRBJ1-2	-	TGTGCCAGCAGCGTAGGACAACCAAACTATGGCTACACCTTC	CASSVGQPNYGYTF
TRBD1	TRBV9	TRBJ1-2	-	TGTGCCAGCAGCGTTAATACAGGGGACTATGGCTACACCTTC	CASSVNTGDYGYTF
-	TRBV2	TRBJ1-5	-	TGTGCCAGCAGTGATAACGGTGGCAATCAGCCCCAGCATTTT	CASSDNGGNQPQHF
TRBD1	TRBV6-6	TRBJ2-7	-	TGTGCCAGCAGACAGTACAGGGGCTCCTACGAGCAGTACTTC	CASRQYRGSYEQYF
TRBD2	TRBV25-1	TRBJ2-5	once	TGTGCCAGCAGTGAATTGATAGCGGGAGGATCTTCCCAGTACTTC	CASSELIAGGSSQYF
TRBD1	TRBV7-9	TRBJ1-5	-	TGTGCCAGCAGTTCTCCCAAGGGACAGGGGGAACAGCCCCAGCATTTT	CASSSPKGQGEQPQHF
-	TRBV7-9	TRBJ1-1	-	TGTGCCAGCAGCACAGACGGGGTCGGGAACACTGAAGCTTTCTTT	CASSTDGVGNTEAFF
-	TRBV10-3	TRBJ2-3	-	TGTGCCATCAGTGAGAGGGATACGCAGTATTTT	CAISERDTQYF
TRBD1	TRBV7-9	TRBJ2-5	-	TGTGCCAGCAGCTTAGACAGGGGAAGCCTTCAAGAGACCCAGTACTTC	CASSLDRGSLQETQYF
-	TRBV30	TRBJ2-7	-	TGTGCCTGGAGTGGGGAGAACGAGCAGTACTTC	CAWSGENEQYF
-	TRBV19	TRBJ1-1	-	TGTGCCAGTAGCACGGGGTGGGGGACTGAAGCTTTCTTT	CASSTGWGTEAFF
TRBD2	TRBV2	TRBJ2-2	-	TGTGCCAGCTTTCCTAGCGGGGTCGCGAACACCGGGGAGCTGTTTTTT	CASFPSGVANTGELFF
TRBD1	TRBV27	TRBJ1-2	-	TGTGCCAGCAGTTTATCTCACAGGGGGAGCGGCTACACCTTC	CASSLSHRGSGYTF
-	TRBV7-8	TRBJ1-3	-	TGTGCCAGCAGCTTAGGAGGGGGAAACACCATATATTTT	CASSLGGGNTIYF
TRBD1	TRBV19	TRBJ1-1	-	TGTGCCAGTAGTACAACCGGGACAGGGTTGTCTGAAGCTTTCTTT	CASSTTGTGLSEAFF
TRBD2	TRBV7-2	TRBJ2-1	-	TGTGCCAGCAGCTTAGTAGCGGGGGGCTTTAATGAGCAGTTCTTC	CASSLVAGGFNEQFF
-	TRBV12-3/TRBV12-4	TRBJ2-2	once	TGTGCCAGCAGTTTACCCGTGACCGGGGAGCTGTTTTTT	CASSLPVTGELFF
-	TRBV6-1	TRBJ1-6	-	TGTGCCAGCAGTGAAAATGGCATAGGGTCACCCCTCCACTTT	CASSENGIGSPLHF